A selection of T cell receptor beta chains follows, all from one sample in a study of stem cell transplantation in POMP-related autoinflammatory disease. Sequenced by immunoSEQ multiplex PCR; TCRdb stores in-frame clones only, minus some. This repertoire shows roughly 68,000 clones, approximately 91% found once; its top ten account for about 0.66%. The specimen comprised CD4+ T cells from PBMCs, sampled after stem cell transplantation. These receptors were collected from a human patient with POMP-related autoinflammation and immune dysregulation (PRAID). The T cells may come from the graft donor. The CDR3 runs from the conserved cysteine through the conserved F or W. Fields, in order: V gene, J gene, D gene, clone size, CDR3 protein, CDR3 DNA. A D gene is named only where the DNA matches it firmly. Clone size is shown for a subset of rows, as once, few, many or a class of expanded clone.

>TRBV5-1|TRBJ2-1|-|-
CASSLGPSYNEQFF
TGCGCCAGCAGCTTGGGTCCGTCCTACAATGAGCAGTTCTTC
>TRBV2|TRBJ2-1|TRBD1|-
CASSGGQGREQFF
TGTGCCAGCAGTGGGGGACAGGGAAGAGAGCAGTTCTTC
>TRBV28|TRBJ2-7|-|-
CASSFQAEASSYEQYF
TGTGCCAGCAGTTTCCAAGCTGAGGCCTCCTCCTACGAGCAGTACTTC
>TRBV30|TRBJ1-2|-|-
CALRGESLINYGYTF
TGTGCCCTGAGGGGAGAATCTCTGATTAACTATGGCTACACCTTC
>TRBV28|TRBJ1-5|TRBD1|-
CASSGDRVGNQPQHF
TGTGCCAGCAGCGGAGACAGGGTGGGCAATCAGCCCCAGCATTTT
>TRBV5-1|TRBJ1-1|TRBD1|few
CASSLETGTNTEAFF
TGCGCCAGCAGCTTGGAGACAGGGACGAACACTGAAGCTTTCTTT
>TRBV6-5|TRBJ1-1|-|-
CASTPSGMNTEAFF
TGTGCCAGCACTCCGTCAGGCATGAACACTGAAGCTTTCTTT
>TRBV28|TRBJ2-7|-|-
CASSSNFLTYEQYF
TGTGCCAGCAGCTCCAACTTCCTAACCTACGAGCAGTACTTC
>TRBV27|TRBJ2-7|TRBD2|once
CASSWTSGAYEQYF
TGTGCCAGCAGTTGGACTAGCGGAGCCTACGAGCAGTACTTC
>TRBV29-1|TRBJ2-3|-|-
CSVEQGRADTQYF
TGCAGCGTTGAGCAGGGGCGTGCAGATACGCAGTATTTT
>TRBV7-3|TRBJ1-2|TRBD1|-
CASSPGTGWGYTF
TGTGCCAGCAGTCCCGGGACAGGGTGGGGCTACACCTTC
>TRBV18|TRBJ2-2|-|-
CASSTRQAGTTGELFF
TGTGCCAGCTCAACCCGACAGGCTGGCACCACCGGGGAGCTGTTTTTT
>TRBV4-1|TRBJ1-4|-|-
CASSRGLTGDPREKLFF
TGCGCCAGCAGCCGAGGATTGACAGGAGACCCAAGGGAAAAACTGTTTTTT